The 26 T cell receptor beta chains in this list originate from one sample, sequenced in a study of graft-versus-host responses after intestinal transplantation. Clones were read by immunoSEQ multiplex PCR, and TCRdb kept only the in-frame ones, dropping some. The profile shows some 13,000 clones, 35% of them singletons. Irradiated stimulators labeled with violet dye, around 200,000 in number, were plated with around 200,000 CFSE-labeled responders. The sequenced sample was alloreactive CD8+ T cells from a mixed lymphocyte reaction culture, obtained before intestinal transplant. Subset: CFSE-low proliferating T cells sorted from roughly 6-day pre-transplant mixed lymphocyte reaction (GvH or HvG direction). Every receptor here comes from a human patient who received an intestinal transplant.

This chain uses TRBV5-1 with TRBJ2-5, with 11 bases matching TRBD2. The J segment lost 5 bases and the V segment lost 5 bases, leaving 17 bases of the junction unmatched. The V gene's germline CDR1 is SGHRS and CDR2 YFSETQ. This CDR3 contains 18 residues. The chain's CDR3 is CASRSLAGGHGSGETQYF. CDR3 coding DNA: TGCGCCAGCAGGTCTCTAGCGGGGGGCCACGGTTCAGGGGAGACCCAGTACTTC.

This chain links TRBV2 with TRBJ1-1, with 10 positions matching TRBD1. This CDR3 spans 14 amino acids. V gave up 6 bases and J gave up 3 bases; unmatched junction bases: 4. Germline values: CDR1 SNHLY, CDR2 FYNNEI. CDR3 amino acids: CASRRGTGDTEAFF. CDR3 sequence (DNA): TGTGCCAGCAGACGAGGGACAGGGGACACTGAAGCTTTCTTT.

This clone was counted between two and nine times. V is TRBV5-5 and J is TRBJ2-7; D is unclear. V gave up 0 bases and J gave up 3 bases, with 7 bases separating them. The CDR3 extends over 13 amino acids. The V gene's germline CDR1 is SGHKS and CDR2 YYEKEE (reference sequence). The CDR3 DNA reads TGTGCCAGCAGCTTGGATGGGGACTACGAGCAGTACTTC. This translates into CASSLDGDYEQYF. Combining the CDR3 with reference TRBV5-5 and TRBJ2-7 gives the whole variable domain DAGVTQSPTHLIKTRGQQVTLRCSPISGHKSVSWYQQVLGQGPQFIFQYYEKEERGRGNFPDRFSARQFPNYSSELNVNALLLGDSALYLCASSLDGDYEQYFGPGTRLTVT.

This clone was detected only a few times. CDR3 DNA: TGTGCCAGCAGCTCGTACAGGGGTCTGACTGGGGCCAACGTCCTGACTTTC. It is translated as CASSSYRGLTGANVLTF. The chain recombines TRBV11-3 with TRBJ2-6, with TRBD1 matching 7 bases. This CDR3 has 17 amino acids. V lost 4 bases, J lost 2 bases, and 8 bases stayed unmatched. CDR1 SGHNT and CDR2 YENEEA come from the germline V gene.

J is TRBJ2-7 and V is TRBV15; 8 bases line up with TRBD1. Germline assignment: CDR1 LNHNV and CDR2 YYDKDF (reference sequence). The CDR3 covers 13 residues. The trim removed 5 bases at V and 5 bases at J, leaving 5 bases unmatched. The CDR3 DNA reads TGTGCCACCAGCGCGGACAGGGCTGACGAGCAGTACTTC. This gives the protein CATSADRADEQYF.

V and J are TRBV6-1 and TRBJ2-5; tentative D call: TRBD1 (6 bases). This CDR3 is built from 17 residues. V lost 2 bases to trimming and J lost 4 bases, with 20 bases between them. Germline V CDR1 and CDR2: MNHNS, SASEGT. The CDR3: CASSEFFNRDGGETQYF. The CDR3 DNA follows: TGTGCCAGCAGTGAATTCTTCAACAGGGATGGGGGAGAGACCCAGTACTTC.

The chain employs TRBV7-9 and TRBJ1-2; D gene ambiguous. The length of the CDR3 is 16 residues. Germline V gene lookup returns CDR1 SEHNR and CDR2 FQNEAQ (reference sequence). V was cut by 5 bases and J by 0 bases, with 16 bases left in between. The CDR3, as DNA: TGTGCCAGCAGCCAAGCGATGTTGACGGCTAACTATGGCTACACCTTC. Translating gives CASSQAMLTANYGYTF.

The CDR3, as DNA: TGTGCCAGTGGCTTTGACCCGACCTACGAGCAGTACTTC. Translating it yields CASGFDPTYEQYF. The rearrangement links TRBV27 to TRBJ2-7; D gene unclear. Trimming left V 9 bases short and J 2 bases short, with 14 bases between. Germline CDR1 MNHEY, CDR2 SMNVEV (reference sequence). This CDR3 is 13 amino acids long.

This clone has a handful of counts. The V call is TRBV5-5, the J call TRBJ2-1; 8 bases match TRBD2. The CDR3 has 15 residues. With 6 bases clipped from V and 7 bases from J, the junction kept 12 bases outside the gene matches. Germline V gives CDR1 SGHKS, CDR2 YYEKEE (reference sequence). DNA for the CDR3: TGTGCCAGCACTAGGTCGTCGGGGGGGGCGAATGAGCAGTTCTTC. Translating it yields CASTRSSGGANEQFF.

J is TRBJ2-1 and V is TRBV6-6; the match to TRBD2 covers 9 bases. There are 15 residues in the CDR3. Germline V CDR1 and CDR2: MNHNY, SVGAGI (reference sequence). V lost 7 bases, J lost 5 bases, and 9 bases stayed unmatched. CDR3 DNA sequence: TGTGCCAGCACCCCCGGGCTAGCGGGGAACAATGAGCAGTTCTTC. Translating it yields CASTPGLAGNNEQFF.

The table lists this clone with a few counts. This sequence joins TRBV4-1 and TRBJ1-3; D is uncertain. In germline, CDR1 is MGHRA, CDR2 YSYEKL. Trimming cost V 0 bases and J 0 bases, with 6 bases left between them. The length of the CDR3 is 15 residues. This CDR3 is CASSQETTSGNTIYF. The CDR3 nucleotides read TGCGCCAGCAGCCAAGAGACCACCTCTGGAAACACCATATATTTT.

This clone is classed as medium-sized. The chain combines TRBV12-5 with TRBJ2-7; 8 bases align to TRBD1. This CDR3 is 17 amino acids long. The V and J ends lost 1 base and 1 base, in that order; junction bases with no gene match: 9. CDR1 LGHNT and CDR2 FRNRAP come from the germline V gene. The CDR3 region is CASGLAPGQGYSYEQYF. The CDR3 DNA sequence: TGTGCTAGTGGTTTGGCGCCCGGACAGGGATATTCCTACGAGCAGTACTTC. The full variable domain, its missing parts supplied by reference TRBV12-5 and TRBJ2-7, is DARVTQTPRHKVTEMGQEVTMRCQPILGHNTVFWYRQTMMQGLELLAYFRNRAPLDDSGMPKDRFSAEMPDATLATLKIQPSEPRDSAVYFCASGLAPGQGYSYEQYFGPGTRLTVT.

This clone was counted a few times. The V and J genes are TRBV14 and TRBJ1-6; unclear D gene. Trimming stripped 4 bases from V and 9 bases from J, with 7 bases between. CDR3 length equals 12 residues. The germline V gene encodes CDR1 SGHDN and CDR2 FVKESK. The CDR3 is CASSPWGSPLHF. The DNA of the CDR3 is TGTGCCAGCAGCCCATGGGGTTCACCCCTCCACTTT. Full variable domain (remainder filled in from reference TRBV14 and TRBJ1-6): EAGVTQFPSHSVIEKGQTVTLRCDPISGHDNLYWYRRVMGKEIKFLLHFVKESKQDESGMPNNRFLAERTGGTYSTLKVQPAELEDSGVYFCASSPWGSPLHFGNGTRLTVT.

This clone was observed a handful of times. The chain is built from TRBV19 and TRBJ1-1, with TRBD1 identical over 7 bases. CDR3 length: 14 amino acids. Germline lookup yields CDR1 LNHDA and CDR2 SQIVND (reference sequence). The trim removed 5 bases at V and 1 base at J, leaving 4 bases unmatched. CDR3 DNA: TGTGCCAGTAGTTACTACAGGGGGAACACTGAAGCTTTCTTT. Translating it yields CASSYYRGNTEAFF.

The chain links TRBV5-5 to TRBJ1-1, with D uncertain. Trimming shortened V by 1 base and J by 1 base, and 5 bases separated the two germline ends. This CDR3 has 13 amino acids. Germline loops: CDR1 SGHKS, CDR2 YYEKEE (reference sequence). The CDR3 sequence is CASSLYANTEAFF. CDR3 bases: TGTGCCAGCAGCTTGTACGCGAACACTGAAGCTTTCTTT.

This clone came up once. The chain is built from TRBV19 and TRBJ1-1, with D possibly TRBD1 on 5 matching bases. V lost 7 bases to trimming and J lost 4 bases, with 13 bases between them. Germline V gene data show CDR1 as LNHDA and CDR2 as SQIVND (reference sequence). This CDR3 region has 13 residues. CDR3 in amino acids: CASTAGTFTEAFF. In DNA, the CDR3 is TGTGCCAGTACGGCAGGGACGTTCACTGAAGCTTTCTTT. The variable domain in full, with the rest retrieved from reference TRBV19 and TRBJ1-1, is DGGITQSPKYLFRKEGQNVTLSCEQNLNHDAMYWYRQDPGQGLRLIYYSQIVNDFQKGDIAEGYSVSREKKESFPLTVTSAQKNPTAFYLCASTAGTFTEAFFGQGTRLTVV.

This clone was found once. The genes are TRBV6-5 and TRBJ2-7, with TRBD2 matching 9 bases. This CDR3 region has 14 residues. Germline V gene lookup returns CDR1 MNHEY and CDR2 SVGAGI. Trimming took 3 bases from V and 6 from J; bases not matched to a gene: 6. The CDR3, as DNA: TGTGCCAGCAGTTATGCTAGCGGGGAAGGCGAGCAGTACTTC. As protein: CASSYASGEGEQYF.

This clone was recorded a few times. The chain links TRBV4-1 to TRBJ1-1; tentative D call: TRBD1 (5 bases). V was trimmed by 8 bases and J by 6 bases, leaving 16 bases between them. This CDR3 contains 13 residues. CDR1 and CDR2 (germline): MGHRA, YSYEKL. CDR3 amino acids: CASVGSLGPEAFF. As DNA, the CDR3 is TGCGCCAGCGTGGGAAGCCTGGGACCTGAAGCTTTCTTT.

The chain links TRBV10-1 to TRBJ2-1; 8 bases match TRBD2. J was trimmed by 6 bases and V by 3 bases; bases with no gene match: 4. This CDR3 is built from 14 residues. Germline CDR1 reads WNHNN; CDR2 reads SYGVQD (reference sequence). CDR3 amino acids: CASSEGSGVNEQFF. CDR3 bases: TGCGCCAGCAGTGAAGGTAGCGGGGTCAATGAGCAGTTCTTC.

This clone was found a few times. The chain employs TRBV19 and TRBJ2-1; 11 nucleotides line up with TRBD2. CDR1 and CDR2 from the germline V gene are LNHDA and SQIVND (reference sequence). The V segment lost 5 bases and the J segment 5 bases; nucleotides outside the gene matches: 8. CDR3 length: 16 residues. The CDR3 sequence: CASSLQGLAADNEQFF. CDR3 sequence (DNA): TGTGCCAGTAGTCTACAGGGACTAGCGGCCGACAATGAGCAGTTCTTC.

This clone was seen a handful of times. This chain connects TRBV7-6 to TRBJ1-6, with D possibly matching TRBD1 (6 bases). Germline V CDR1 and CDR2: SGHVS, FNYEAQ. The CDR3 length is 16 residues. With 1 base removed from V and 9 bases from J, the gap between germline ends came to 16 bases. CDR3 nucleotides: TGTGCCAGCAGCTTAGGGGGGCTAGGGGAGGGTTCACCCCTCCACTTT. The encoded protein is CASSLGGLGEGSPLHF.

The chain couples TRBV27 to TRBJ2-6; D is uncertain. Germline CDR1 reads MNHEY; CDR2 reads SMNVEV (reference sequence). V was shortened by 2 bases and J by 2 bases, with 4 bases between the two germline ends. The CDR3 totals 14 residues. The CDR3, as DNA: TGTGCCAGCAGTTTAGGGGCTGGGGCCAACGTCCTGACTTTC. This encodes CASSLGAGANVLTF.

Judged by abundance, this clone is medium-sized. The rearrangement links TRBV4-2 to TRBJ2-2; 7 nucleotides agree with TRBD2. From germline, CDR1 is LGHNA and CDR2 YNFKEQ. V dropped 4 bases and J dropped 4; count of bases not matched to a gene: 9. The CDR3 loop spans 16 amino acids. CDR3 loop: CASSPYPAGSTGELFF. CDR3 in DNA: TGTGCCAGCAGCCCTTATCCAGCGGGGAGCACCGGGGAGCTGTTTTTT.

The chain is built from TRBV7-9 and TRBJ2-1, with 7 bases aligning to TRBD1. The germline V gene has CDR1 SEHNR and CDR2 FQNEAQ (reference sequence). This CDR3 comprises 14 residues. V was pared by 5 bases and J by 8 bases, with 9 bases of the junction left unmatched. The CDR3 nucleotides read TGTGCCAGCAGCACAGGGGTGAACTTCCATGAGCAGTTCTTC. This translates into CASSTGVNFHEQFF.

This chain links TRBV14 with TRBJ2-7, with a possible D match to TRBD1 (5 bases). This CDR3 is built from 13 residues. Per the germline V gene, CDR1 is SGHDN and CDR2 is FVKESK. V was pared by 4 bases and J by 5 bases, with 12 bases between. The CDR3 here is CASSPPGFHEQYF. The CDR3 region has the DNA TGTGCCAGCAGCCCCCCAGGGTTCCACGAGCAGTACTTC.

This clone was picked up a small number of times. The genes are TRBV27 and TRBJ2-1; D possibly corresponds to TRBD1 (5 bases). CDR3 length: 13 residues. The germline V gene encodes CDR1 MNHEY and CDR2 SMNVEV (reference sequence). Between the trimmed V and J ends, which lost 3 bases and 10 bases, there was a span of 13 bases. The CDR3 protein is CASSFTRVGEQFF. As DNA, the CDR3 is TGTGCCAGCAGTTTCACCAGGGTAGGCGAGCAGTTCTTC.